The 19 T cell receptor beta chains given below trace back to one sample, sequenced in a study of blood T cell repertoires in COVID-19. Generated by immunoSEQ multiplex PCR, the TCRdb table keeps only in-frame clones and is missing some. The table records around 150,000 clones, 77% of them present only once. The sequencing sample was made of peripheral blood. Receptor source: a man in his 70s with acute or convalescent COVID-19.

V and J are TRBV6-6 and TRBJ1-3; 7 positions match TRBD1. Germline V gene sequence: CDR1 MNHNY, CDR2 SVGAGI (reference sequence). The CDR3 covers 16 residues. The V and J ends lost 6 bases and 0 bases, in that order; junction bases with no gene match: 8. CDR3 in amino acids: CASSRDSQSSGNTIYF. The DNA for the CDR3 is TGTGCCAGCAGCAGGGACAGCCAGAGCTCTGGAAACACCATATATTTT.

This rearrangement joins TRBV30 to TRBJ2-5, with D tentatively TRBD1 (6 bases). Germline V gene lookup returns CDR1 GTSNPN and CDR2 SVGIG (reference sequence). CDR3 length: 13 amino acids. V dropped 2 bases and J dropped 0 bases, with 7 bases sitting between them. CDR3 loop: CAWSRTDQETQYF. The DNA of the CDR3 is TGTGCCTGGAGTCGGACAGACCAAGAGACCCAGTACTTC.

V gene TRBV19 combines with J gene TRBJ2-7, with TRBD2 matching over 9 bases. Trimming removed 1 base from V and 2 bases from J; junction bases left unmatched: 3. The CDR3 extends over 15 amino acids. Germline values: CDR1 LNHDA, CDR2 SQIVND (reference sequence). This CDR3 reads CASSIGAGGPYEQYF. The CDR3 coding sequence is TGTGCCAGTAGTATAGGAGCGGGGGGCCCCTACGAGCAGTACTTC. Using reference TRBV19 and TRBJ2-7 for the parts outside the CDR3, the full variable domain is DGGITQSPKYLFRKEGQNVTLSCEQNLNHDAMYWYRQDPGQGLRLIYYSQIVNDFQKGDIAEGYSVSREKKESFPLTVTSAQKNPTAFYLCASSIGAGGPYEQYFGPGTRLTVT.

V and J are TRBV6-4 and TRBJ1-2, with D maybe TRBD1 (6 bases). Germline V gene data show CDR1 as MRHNA and CDR2 as SNTAGT. This CDR3 is 12 amino acids long. Trimming removed 0 bases from V and 9 bases from J, with 8 bases in between. CDR3 in DNA: TGTGCCAGCAGTGACTCGGGGGCGCGCTACACCTTC. It translates to CASSDSGARYTF.

The chain combines TRBV28 with TRBJ1-3; TRBD1 matches 7 bases. Germline CDR1 and CDR2: MDHEN and SYDVKM. The CDR3 sequence is 15 residues long. Trimming removed 6 bases from V and 2 bases from J; junction bases left unmatched: 7. In DNA, the CDR3 is TGTGCCAGCAGGTCATCAGGGGGTGCTGGAAACACCATATATTTT. Translated, it gives CASRSSGGAGNTIYF.

This clone appeared once. The chain employs TRBV6-5 and TRBJ2-4; weak D call: TRBD2 (7 bases). This CDR3 contains 11 residues. V lost 7 bases and J lost 16, with 17 bases in between. Looked up from germline, CDR1 is MNHEY and CDR2 is SVGAGI. CDR3 bases: TGTGCCAGCACCAAGGGGGGGGAGGGTTACTTC. Its translation: CASTKGGEGYF.

The rearrangement uses TRBV29-1 and TRBJ2-5; D is undetermined. Germline V gene data show CDR1 as SQVTM and CDR2 as ANQGSEA. V lost 3 bases and J 2 bases, leaving 10 bases between the germline ends. This CDR3 is 13 amino acids long. The chain's CDR3 is CSVEQVLQETQYF. In nucleotides, the CDR3 is TGCAGCGTTGAGCAGGTGTTACAAGAGACCCAGTACTTC.

The genes are TRBV19 and TRBJ1-2, with D hard to call. Germline V gives CDR1 LNHDA, CDR2 SQIVND (reference sequence). The CDR3 is 11 residues long. Deletions cut 3 bases from V and 7 bases from J, with 6 bases between. CDR3 nucleotide sequence: TGTGCCAGTAGTATCGGGAGTGGCTACACCTTC. Translating gives CASSIGSGYTF.

The V and J genes are TRBV5-8 and TRBJ2-7, with a possible D match to TRBD2 (5 bases). Germline V CDR1 and CDR2: SGHTS, YDEGEE. This CDR3 contains 11 residues. Trimming removed 10 bases from V and 5 bases from J, with 13 bases in between. This CDR3 is CAPPGLDEQYF. The DNA of the CDR3 is TGTGCCCCCCCGGGGTTGGACGAGCAGTACTTC.

CDR3 in amino acids: CASSLDWRVEDEQFF. The CDR3 DNA is TGTGCCAGCAGCTTAGACTGGAGAGTGGAGGATGAGCAGTTCTTC. J is TRBJ2-1 and V is TRBV7-9, with D perhaps matching TRBD2 (5 bases). V gave up 1 base and J gave up 8 bases, with 15 bases separating them. The CDR3 is made up of 15 amino acids. Germline V gives CDR1 SEHNR, CDR2 FQNEAQ (reference sequence).

This clone has only one observation. The rearrangement uses TRBV5-1 and TRBJ2-7, with 9 positions matching TRBD1. Germline CDR1 reads SGHRS; CDR2 reads YFSETQ. The CDR3 contains 16 residues. Trimming took 2 bases from V and 2 from J; bases not matched to a gene: 8. The CDR3 DNA reads TGCGCCAGCAGCTTCTTGCGGACAGGGGCAACCTACGAGCAGTACTTC. Residues: CASSFLRTGATYEQYF.

This clone showed up just once. The rearrangement joins TRBV5-6 to TRBJ1-5; no clear D. Germline V lookup: CDR1 SGHDT, CDR2 YYEEEE. V was clipped by 1 base and J by 1 base, with 12 bases between them. CDR3 length: 16 residues. As DNA, the CDR3 is TGTGCCAGCAGCTTGCAAGGAGATGAGAGCAATCAGCCCCAGCATTTT. It encodes CASSLQGDESNQPQHF.

By share, this clone counts as medium-sized (0.01 to 0.1%). The genes are TRBV25-1 and TRBJ1-6; tentatively, D is TRBD1 (5 bases). CDR3 length: 13 residues. Between the trimmed V and J ends, which lost 4 bases and 11 bases, there was a span of 12 bases. Germline assignment: CDR1 MGHDK and CDR2 SYGVNS. DNA of the CDR3: TGTGCCAGCAGTGCAGGGCCCGTTACACCCCTCCACTTT. It translates to CASSAGPVTPLHF.

The chain has TRBV11-3 and TRBJ2-3, with 11 bases matching TRBD2. V trimming: 1 base; J trimming: 6 bases; junction bases outside the gene matches: 9. The CDR3 is 17 residues long. Germline V lookup: CDR1 SGHNT, CDR2 YENEEA. In DNA, the CDR3 is TGTGCCAGCAGCTTAGGTATCGGACTAGCGGGCGTGGATACGCAGTATTTT. It encodes CASSLGIGLAGVDTQYF.

V gene TRBV3-1 (or the pseudogene TRBV3-2) combines with J gene TRBJ2-1; possible D gene TRBD1, 6 bases. V was pared by 4 bases and J by 5 bases, with 9 bases between. The CDR3 runs 13 residues. In germline, CDR1 is LGHDT, CDR2 YNNKEL (reference sequence). The CDR3 reads CASSLGGHNEQFF. The DNA of the CDR3 is TGTGCCAGCAGCCTAGGGGGTCACAATGAGCAGTTCTTC.

J is TRBJ2-3 and V is TRBV5-8; 9 bases are shared with TRBD2. Germline-derived CDR1 and CDR2 are SGHTS and YDEGEE. V was clipped by 1 base and J by 4 bases; unmatched bases: 7. The CDR3 is 16 residues long. The CDR3 region is CASSLKLAGPPDTQYF. The CDR3 region has the DNA TGTGCCAGCAGCTTGAAACTAGCGGGTCCCCCAGATACGCAGTATTTT.

The chain employs TRBV19 and TRBJ2-7; 9 nucleotides match TRBD1. CDR1 and CDR2 (germline): LNHDA, SQIVND (reference sequence). The CDR3 extends over 12 amino acids. V gave up 10 bases and J gave up 2 bases; unmatched junction bases: 3. CDR3 DNA sequence: TGTGCCACGGGGACAGGGCCCTACGAGCAGTACTTC. Its translation is CATGTGPYEQYF.

The chain employs TRBV5-6 and TRBJ2-7; 8 nucleotides align to TRBD2. V trimming: 4 bases; J trimming: 5 bases; junction bases outside the gene matches: 8. The CDR3 length is 14 residues. CDR1 and CDR2 (germline): SGHDT, YYEEEE. The CDR3 nucleotides read TGTGCCAGCAGCCCCAGACTAGCGTCCGACGAGCAGTACTTC. As protein: CASSPRLASDEQYF.

In this sample, this clone turned up a few times. In DNA form, the CDR3 reads TGCGCCAGCAGCTTGGCTAGCGGGGGGACACAAGAGACCCAGTACTTC. Translated, it gives CASSLASGGTQETQYF. The chain couples TRBV5-1 to TRBJ2-5, with 11 bases aligning to TRBD2. Per the germline V gene, CDR1 is SGHRS and CDR2 is YFSETQ. The CDR3 covers 16 residues. J lost 2 bases, V lost 0 bases, and 3 bases had no gene match.